This T cell receptor beta chain comes out of a study of identifying expanded T cells in peripheral blood. The protocol was immunoSEQ multiplex PCR, while the TCRdb copy is restricted to in-frame clones and leaves out a portion. Among 51,000 or so clones listed, 82% were seen once. V was trimmed by 5 bases and J by 3 bases, leaving 5 bases between them. Germline V gene data show CDR1 as SGHRS and CDR2 as YFSETQ. CDR3 size: 12 residues. The chain has TRBV5-1 and TRBJ1-4; no clear D gene. What was sequenced was blood. The TCR originated in a person aged 18-70 years in good health. The CDR3 loop reads CASRGANEKLFF. The CDR3 DNA reads as TGCGCCAGCAGGGGAGCTAATGAAAAACTGTTTTTT.